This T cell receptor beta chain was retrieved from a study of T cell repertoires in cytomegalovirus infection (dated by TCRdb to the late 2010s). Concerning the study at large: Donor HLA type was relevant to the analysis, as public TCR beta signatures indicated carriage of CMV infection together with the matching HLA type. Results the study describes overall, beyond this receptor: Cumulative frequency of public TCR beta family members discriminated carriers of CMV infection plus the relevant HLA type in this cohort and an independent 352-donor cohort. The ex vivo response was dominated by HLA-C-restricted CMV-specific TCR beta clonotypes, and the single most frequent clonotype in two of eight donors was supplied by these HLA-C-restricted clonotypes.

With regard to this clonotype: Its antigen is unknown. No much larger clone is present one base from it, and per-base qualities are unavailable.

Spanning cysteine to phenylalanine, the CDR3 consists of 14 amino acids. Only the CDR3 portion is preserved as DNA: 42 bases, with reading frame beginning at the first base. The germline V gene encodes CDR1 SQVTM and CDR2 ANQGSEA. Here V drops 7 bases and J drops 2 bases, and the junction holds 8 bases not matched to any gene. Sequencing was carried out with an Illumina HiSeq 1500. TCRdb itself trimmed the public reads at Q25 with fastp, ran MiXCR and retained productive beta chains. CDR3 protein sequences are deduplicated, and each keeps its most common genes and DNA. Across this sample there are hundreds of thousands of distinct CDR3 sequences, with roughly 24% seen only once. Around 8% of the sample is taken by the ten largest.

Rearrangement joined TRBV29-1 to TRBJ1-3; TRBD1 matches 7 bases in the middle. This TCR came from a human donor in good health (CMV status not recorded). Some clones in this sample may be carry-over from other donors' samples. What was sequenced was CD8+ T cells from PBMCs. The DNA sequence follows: TGCAGCGGACTAGGGGGCGAGGCTGGAAACACCATATATTTT. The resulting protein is CSGLGGEAGNTIYF.